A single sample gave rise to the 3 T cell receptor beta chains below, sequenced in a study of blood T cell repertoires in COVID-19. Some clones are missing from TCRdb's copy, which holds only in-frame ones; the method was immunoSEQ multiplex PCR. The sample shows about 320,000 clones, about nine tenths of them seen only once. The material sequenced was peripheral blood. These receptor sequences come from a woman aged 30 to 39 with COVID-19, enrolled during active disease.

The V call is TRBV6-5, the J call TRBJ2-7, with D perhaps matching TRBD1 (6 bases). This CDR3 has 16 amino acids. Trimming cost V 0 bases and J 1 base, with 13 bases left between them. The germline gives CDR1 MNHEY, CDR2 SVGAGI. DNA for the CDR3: TGTGCCAGCAGTTACTCGAGTGGGGACACTTCCTACGAGCAGTACTTC. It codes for CASSYSSGDTSYEQYF.

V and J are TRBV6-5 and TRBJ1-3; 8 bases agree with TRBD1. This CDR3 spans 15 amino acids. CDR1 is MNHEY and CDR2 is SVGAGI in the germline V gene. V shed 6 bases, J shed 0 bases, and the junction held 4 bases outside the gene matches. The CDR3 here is CASSRGQGSGNTIYF. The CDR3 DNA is TGTGCCAGCAGCAGAGGACAGGGCTCTGGAAACACCATATATTTT.

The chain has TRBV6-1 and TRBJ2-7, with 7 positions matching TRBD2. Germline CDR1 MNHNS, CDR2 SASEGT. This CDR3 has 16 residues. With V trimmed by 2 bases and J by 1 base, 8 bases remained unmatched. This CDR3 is CASSEPGGSRSYEQYF. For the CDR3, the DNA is TGTGCCAGCAGTGAACCCGGCGGGAGTCGATCCTACGAGCAGTACTTC.